This T cell receptor beta chain emerged from a study of cytomegalovirus exposure and HLA in healthy donors. Study background: Among several hundred genotyped donors, about 85% fell in the Caucasian-associated ancestry cluster. Findings and limits, study-wide: Analyses of presence and absence presupposed an approximately uniform sequencing depth across donors. Earlier analysis looked at TCR beta V segments, and most were productive about 90% or about 30% of the time. Cytomegalovirus status, reportedly, was diagnosed with high specificity and sensitivity by the classifier.

V was pared by 7 bases and J by 3 bases, with 9 bases of the junction left unmatched. The length of the CDR3 is 14 residues. Per germline, CDR1 MDHEN and CDR2 SYDVKM. The study ran its PCR with 60 Vbeta and 13 Jbeta primers. The protocol was immunoSEQ multiplex PCR, while the TCRdb copy is restricted to in-frame clones and leaves out a portion. The sample contains around 150,000 clones, roughly two thirds of which appear only once. This clone has only a few counts. No antigen is known for it. Sequencing was done on a sample of PBMCs. This TCR was recovered from a woman in her thirties in good health and CMV-seronegative. This chain connects TRBV28 to TRBJ2-7; 7 bases are a match to TRBD1. The CDR3 loop reads CASTGAAGGYEQYF. In DNA form, the CDR3 reads TGTGCCAGCACTGGTGCGGCAGGGGGCTACGAGCAGTACTTC.